The subject of this entry is one TCR beta chain. Antigen specificity is unknown. In TCRdb, the 5' RACE reads were re-called with MiXCR into one record per CDR3 protein. The table records 200,000 or so distinct CDR3 sequences, 15% of them present only once. This CDR3 comprises 11 residues. V gave up 8 bases and J gave up 0 bases, with 5 bases separating them. Germline V CDR1 and CDR2: SGHAT, FQNNGV. This entry comes from a study of identical twins. Regarding the study as a whole: Some out-of-frame alpha sequences were shared by twins, and these showed excess low generation probability.

These data were also reused for a study on T cells expressing NK-cell markers. This second study says: A few donors likewise had their CD3+CD56-NKG2C+ fraction led by these clonotypes.

The sequence was obtained from a woman in her late teens or twenties in good health. The V gene is TRBV11-2, the J gene TRBJ2-7; D is ambiguous. What was sequenced was CD8+ T cells sorted from blood. In nucleotides, the CDR3 is TGTGCCAGCTGGGACTCCTACGAGCAGTACTTC. It encodes CASWDSYEQYF. The variable domain in full, completed from reference TRBV11-2 and TRBJ2-7, reads EAGVAQSPRYKIIEKRQSVAFWCNPISGHATLYWYQQILGQGPKLLIQFQNNGVVDDSQLPKDRFSAERLKGVDSTLKIQPAKLEDSAVYLCASWDSYEQYFGPGTRLTVT.